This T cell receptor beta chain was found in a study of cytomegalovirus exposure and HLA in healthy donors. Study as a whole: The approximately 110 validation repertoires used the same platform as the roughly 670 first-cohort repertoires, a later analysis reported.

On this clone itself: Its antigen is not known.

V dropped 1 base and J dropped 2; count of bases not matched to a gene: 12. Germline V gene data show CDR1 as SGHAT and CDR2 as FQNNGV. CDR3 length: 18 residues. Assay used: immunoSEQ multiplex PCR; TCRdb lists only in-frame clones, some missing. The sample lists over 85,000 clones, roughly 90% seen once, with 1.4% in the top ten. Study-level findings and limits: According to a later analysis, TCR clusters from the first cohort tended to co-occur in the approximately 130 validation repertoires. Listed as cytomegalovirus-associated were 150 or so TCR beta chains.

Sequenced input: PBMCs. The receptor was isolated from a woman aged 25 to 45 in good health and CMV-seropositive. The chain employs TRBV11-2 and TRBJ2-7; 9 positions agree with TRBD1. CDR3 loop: CASSLVGKRTGAPYEQYF. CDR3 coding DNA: TGTGCCAGCAGCTTAGTCGGTAAACGGACAGGGGCGCCCTACGAGCAGTACTTC. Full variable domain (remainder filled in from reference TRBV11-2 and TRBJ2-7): EAGVAQSPRYKIIEKRQSVAFWCNPISGHATLYWYQQILGQGPKLLIQFQNNGVVDDSQLPKDRFSAERLKGVDSTLKIQPAKLEDSAVYLCASSLVGKRTGAPYEQYFGPGTRLTVT.